The clone carrying this TCR beta chain was counted at least ten times. TCRdb ran MiXCR on the 5' RACE reads and lists one entry per CDR3 protein. The sample records around 310,000 distinct CDR3 sequences, around 4.1% being singletons. Germline-derived CDR1 and CDR2 are SGHRS and YFSETQ. The trim removed 4 bases at V and 4 bases at J, leaving 9 bases unmatched. The CDR3 totals 15 residues. This sample stems from a study of T cells after yellow fever vaccination. The chain recombines TRBV5-1 with TRBJ2-3, with TRBD1 identical over 7 bases. The sequencing used PBMCs, collected 5 days after the yellow fever booster vaccination. This receptor was taken from a young man who received the YFV17D yellow fever vaccine. This CDR3 is CASSPGQAFADTQYF. In DNA, the CDR3 is TGCGCCAGCAGCCCCGGACAGGCGTTTGCAGATACGCAGTATTTT. The entire variable domain, with the rest obtained from reference TRBV5-1 and TRBJ2-3, is as follows: KAGVTQTPRYLIKTRGQQVTLSCSPISGHRSVSWYQQTPGQGLQFLFEYFSETQRNKGNFPGRFSGRQFSNSRSEMNVSTLELGDSALYLCASSPGQAFADTQYFGPGTRLTVL.